This T cell receptor (beta chain) was identified during a study of blood T cell repertoires in COVID-19. For the study at large: The cDNA or gDNA used as material had been derived from T cells, B-cell-depleted T cells, or PBMCs.

Per the original methods: Amplification of reference gene primers provided the estimated nucleated cell counts. Profiling relied on immunoSEQ multiplex PCR, and the TCRdb table lists in-frame clones only, not all of them. Clone size and the V and J calls come from that table; the DNA yielded D and trimming. The repertoire holds hundreds of thousands of clones, with about nine tenths as singletons. What was sequenced was peripheral blood. The receptor was isolated from a man in his forties or fifties with COVID-19, enrolled during active disease.

The DNA for the CDR3 is TGTGCCAGCAGTGAAGGCCGGTACGGTTATAGCAATCAGCCCCAGCATTTT. Translation: CASSEGRYGYSNQPQHF. This chain joins TRBV6-1 and TRBJ1-5, with no clear D. V was clipped by 1 base and J by 0 bases, with 13 bases between them. This CDR3 spans 17 amino acids. Germline V lookup: CDR1 MNHNS, CDR2 SASEGT.